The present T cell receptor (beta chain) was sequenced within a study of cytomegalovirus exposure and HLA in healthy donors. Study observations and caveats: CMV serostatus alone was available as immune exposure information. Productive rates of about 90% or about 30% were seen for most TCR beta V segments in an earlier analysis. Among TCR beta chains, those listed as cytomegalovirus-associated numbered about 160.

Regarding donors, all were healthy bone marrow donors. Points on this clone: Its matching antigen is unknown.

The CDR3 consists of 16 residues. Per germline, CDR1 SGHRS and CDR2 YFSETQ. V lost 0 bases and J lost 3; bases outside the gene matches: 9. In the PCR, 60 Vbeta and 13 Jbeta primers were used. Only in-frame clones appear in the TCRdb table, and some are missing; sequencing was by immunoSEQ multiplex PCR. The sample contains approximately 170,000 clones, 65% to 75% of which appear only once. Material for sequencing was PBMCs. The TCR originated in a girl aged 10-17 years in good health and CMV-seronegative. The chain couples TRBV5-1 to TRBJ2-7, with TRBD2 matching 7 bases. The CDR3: CASSLANYPSGYEQYF. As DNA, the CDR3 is TGCGCCAGCAGCTTGGCCAATTACCCTAGCGGCTACGAGCAGTACTTC.